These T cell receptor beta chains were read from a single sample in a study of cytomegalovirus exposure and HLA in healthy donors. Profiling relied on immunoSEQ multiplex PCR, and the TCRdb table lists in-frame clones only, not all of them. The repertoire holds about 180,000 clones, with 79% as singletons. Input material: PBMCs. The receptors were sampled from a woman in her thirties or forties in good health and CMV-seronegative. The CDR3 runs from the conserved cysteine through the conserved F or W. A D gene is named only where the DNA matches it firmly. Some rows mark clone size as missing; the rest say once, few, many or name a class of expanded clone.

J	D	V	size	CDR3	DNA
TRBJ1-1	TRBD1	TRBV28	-	CASSSGGEAFF	TGTGCCAGCAGTTCAGGGGGTGAAGCTTTCTTT
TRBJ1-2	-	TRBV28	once	CASSLPGNYGYTF	TGTGCCAGCAGTTTACCGGGGAACTATGGCTACACCTTC
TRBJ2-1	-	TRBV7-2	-	CASSPLGSSYNEQFF	TGTGCCAGCAGCCCCCTGGGGAGCTCCTACAATGAGCAGTTCTTC
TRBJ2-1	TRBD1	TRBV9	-	CASSSRTGADGNEQFF	TGTGCCAGCAGCTCCAGGACAGGGGCGGACGGGAATGAGCAGTTCTTC
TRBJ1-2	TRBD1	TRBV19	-	CASSIEVRGYGYTF	TGTGCCAGTAGTATAGAAGTCAGGGGGTATGGCTACACCTTC
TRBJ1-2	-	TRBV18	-	CASSPRDIPQNYGYTF	TGTGCCAGCTCACCCCGGGACATACCTCAGAACTATGGCTACACCTTC
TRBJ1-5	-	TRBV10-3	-	CAIRVERNQPQHF	TGTGCCATCAGGGTCGAGCGGAATCAGCCCCAGCATTTT
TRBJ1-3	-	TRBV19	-	CATRHSSGNTIYF	TGTGCCACCAGACACAGCTCTGGAAACACCATATATTTT
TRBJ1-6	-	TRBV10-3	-	CAISESWQNSPLHF	TGTGCCATCAGTGAGTCGTGGCAGAATTCACCCCTCCACTTT
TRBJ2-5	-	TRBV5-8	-	CASSPDPNRQETQYF	TGTGCCAGCAGCCCTGACCCAAACAGGCAAGAGACCCAGTACTTC
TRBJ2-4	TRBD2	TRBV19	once	CASSLLAGGQIKNIQYF	TGTGCCAGTAGTTTGCTAGCGGGGGGGCAGATCAAAAACATTCAGTACTTC
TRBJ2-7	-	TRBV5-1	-	CASSLNSYSSYEQYF	TGCGCCAGCAGCTTGAACTCCTATAGCTCCTACGAGCAGTACTTC
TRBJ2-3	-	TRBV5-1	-	CASSLSSGDSTDTQYF	TGCGCCAGCAGCTTGTCATCAGGGGATAGCACAGATACGCAGTATTTT
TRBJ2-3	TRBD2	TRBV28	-	CASTPQGVAGGSTDTQYF	TGTGCCAGCACACCGCAGGGGGTAGCGGGAGGGTCCACAGATACGCAGTATTTT
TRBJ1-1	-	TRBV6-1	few	CASSLQGSTEAFF	TGTGCCAGCAGTCTTCAGGGGAGCACTGAAGCTTTCTTT
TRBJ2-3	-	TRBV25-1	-	CASSDHGKADTQYF	TGTGCCAGCAGTGACCACGGGAAAGCAGATACGCAGTATTTT
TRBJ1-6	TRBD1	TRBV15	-	CATSRDTGGSNSPLHF	TGTGCCACCAGCAGAGACACAGGGGGTAGTAATTCACCCCTCCACTTT
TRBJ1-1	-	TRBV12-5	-	CASGLTSGMNTEAFF	TGTGCTAGTGGTTTGACCAGTGGCATGAACACTGAAGCTTTCTTT
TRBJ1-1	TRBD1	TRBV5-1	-	CASSWDRALAEAFF	TGCGCCAGCAGCTGGGACAGGGCGTTGGCTGAAGCTTTCTTT
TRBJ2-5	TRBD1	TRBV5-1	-	CASSLAGGGFQETQYF	TGCGCCAGCAGCTTGGCAGGGGGCGGTTTCCAAGAGACCCAGTACTTC
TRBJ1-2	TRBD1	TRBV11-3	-	CASSSSVGRGPRGYGYTF	TGTGCCAGCAGCTCCAGTGTCGGAAGGGGGCCCAGAGGCTATGGCTACACCTTC
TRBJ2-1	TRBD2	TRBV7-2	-	CASSTFGTSGGARDNEQFF	TGTGCCAGCAGCACCTTCGGGACTAGCGGGGGGGCAAGGGACAATGAGCAGTTCTTC